This T cell receptor beta chain came from a study of T-cell memory formation after mild COVID-19. Study context: Clusters were largely donor specific. Study-level results: CD4+ contracting clones were found mainly in CM and EM, and CD8+ ones in EMRA. Certain responding clones were present in pre-infection memory, suggesting participation of cross-reactive memory.

One entry per CDR3 protein results from TCRdb running MiXCR on the 5' RACE reads. Here the sample spans about 57,000 distinct CDR3 sequences, more than 10% being singletons. Concerning this clonotype: Its antigen remains unidentified.

With 4 bases removed from V and 2 bases from J, the gap between germline ends came to 6 bases. This CDR3 region has 12 residues. From germline, CDR1 is GTSNPN and CDR2 SVGIG (reference sequence). The chain couples TRBV30 to TRBJ1-3; D remains unclear. The specimen was PBMCs or a T cell subset sorted from them (not recorded which). The receptor was derived from a man in his late teens or twenties who had mild COVID-19 (a few samples of this study predate the infection). Cell type and time point are not known. The DNA for the CDR3 is TGTGCCTGGATAACAGCTGGAAACACCATATATTTT. It specifies CAWITAGNTIYF.